This T cell receptor (beta chain) is drawn from a study of T cells expressing NK-cell markers. At the level of the study: In the group of eight sequenced donors, seven were HCMV-seropositive and one was seronegative. Whole-study results and caveats: The CD3+CD56-NKG2C+ fraction of a few donors was also led by these clonotypes.

On this clonotype: Its antigen remains unidentified.

UMIs accompanied the 5'RACE template switching by which TCR beta cDNA was made. TCRdb re-called the 5' RACE reads; one entry per CDR3 protein, DNA not given. This sample's table reports 300,000 to 500,000 distinct CDR3 sequences. Germline V lookup: CDR1 SGHAT, CDR2 FQNNGV. This CDR3 has 15 residues. The sequencing sample was made of blood T cells: a sorted CD56 or NKG2C T cell subset, CD4+ or CD8+ T cells, or bulk PBMC T cells (not recorded which). The chain employs TRBV11-2 and TRBJ1-1; TCRdb indicates TRBD1, and absent DNA this call remains unverified. The TCR comes from a woman aged 45-59 years in good health. CDR3 residues: CASSLGYRGNTEAFF.